This T cell receptor beta chain came from a study of OX40 agonist ivuxolimab in advanced cancers. The wider study: Averaging 60 years in age, with a range of roughly 20 to 79, the cohort was about 83% male. Partial responses were observed in three patients, of whom one had hepatocellular carcinoma and two had cutaneous melanoma.

CDR3 length equals 13 residues. V gave up 4 bases and J gave up 0 bases, with 9 bases separating them. Germline assignment: CDR1 SQVTM and CDR2 ANQGSEA. In regard to this clone: Its antigen is currently unknown.

Notes on the study in general: At doses 0.1 to 3.0 mg/kg, CD4+ and CD8+ clones expanded.

Clones were sequenced by immunoSEQ multiplex PCR, and TCRdb holds only the in-frame ones, with some missing. This sample carries about 120,000 clones, 93% of them seen once, and the ten largest clones take more than 0.15%. This TCR came from an adult with an advanced solid tumor such as melanoma, head and neck, liver or kidney cancer. This chain joins TRBV29-1 and TRBJ1-1; D remains ambiguous. The sample was CD4+ or CD8+ T cells sorted from blood, taken in a trial of the OX40 agonist ivuxolimab. CDR3 loop: CSVAGRMNTEAFF. CDR3 in DNA: TGCAGCGTTGCCGGGCGGATGAACACTGAAGCTTTCTTT. Looking up the rest from reference TRBV29-1 and TRBJ1-1 gives the full variable domain: SAVISQKPSRDICQRGTSLTIQCQVDSQVTMMFWYRQQPGQSLTLIATANQGSEATYESGFVIDKFPISRPNLTFSTLTVSNMSPEDSSIYLCSVAGRMNTEAFFGQGTRLTVV.